The sequence of this T cell receptor (beta chain) was determined in a study of blood T cell repertoires in COVID-19. Study-wide context: Spain, Italy and the United States supplied samples that represented acute and convalescent COVID-19. PBMCs, B-cell-depleted T cells, or T cells provided the cDNA or gDNA that made up the material.

Methods used by the authors: Scientists estimated how many nucleated cells there were by amplifying reference gene primers. The repertoire was sequenced with immunoSEQ multiplex PCR; TCRdb's copy has only in-frame clones and lacks some. D and trimming come from the DNA, and the V and J calls and clone size come from that table. The table has some 270,000 clones, around 83% seen once. CDR3 length: 13 amino acids. The germline V gene encodes CDR1 MNHNS and CDR2 SASEGT. V lost 3 bases, J lost 3 bases, and 6 bases lay in between. The sample taken for sequencing was PBMCs or T cells enriched from blood (not recorded which). This rearrangement joins TRBV6-1 to TRBJ1-3; D not resolved. The source is a woman in her forties or fifties who had been exposed to COVID-19. The CDR3 here is CASSEAYGNTIYF. CDR3 nucleotides: TGTGCCAGCAGTGAGGCTTATGGAAACACCATATATTTT.